This T cell receptor beta chain comes out of a study of low-dose radiotherapy and immunotherapy resistance in tumors. Across the study: Every two weeks, cyclophosphamide 200 mg/m2 was infused one day before radiation plus immunotherapy.

Both TCRalpha and TCRbeta chains were reverse transcribed with V-gene-specific primers. TCR amplification involved around 22 PCR cycles with a constant-region primer and V-primer adapter. mRNA, after isolation, was amplified by in vitro transcription. Via MiXCR, TCRdb re-called the reads, giving one row per CDR3 protein. The sample records about 16,000 distinct CDR3 sequences, 70% being singletons. All of the donors were given nivolumab, ipilimumab, aspirin, low-dose cyclophosphamide and low-dose radiotherapy as part of RACIN, a single-arm trial. Patients with advanced, tumor-infiltrating lymphocyte-negative solid tumors were eligible. Only one count was recorded for this clonotype. CDR3 size: 13 residues. The V and J ends lost 2 bases and 4 bases respectively, with 7 bases between them. Germline assignment: CDR1 MNHEY and CDR2 SVGAGI.

This TCR was recovered from a human donor with advanced metastatic prostate, ovarian, gallbladder or colorectal cancer (not recorded which). This table probably holds off-target reads from a library built for another chain. This chain connects TRBV6-5 to TRBJ2-3; D remains ambiguous. The CDR3: CASSYEDADTQYF. In DNA, the CDR3 is TGTGCCAGCAGTTACGAGGATGCAGATACGCAGTATTTT.